These T cell receptor beta chains were read from a single sample in a study of Ad26.COV2.S vaccination and SARS-CoV-2 variants. Sequencing was performed with immunoSEQ multiplex PCR; in TCRdb, only in-frame clones are kept and a portion is missing. The table has around 370,000 clones, approximately 85% seen once; the top ten hold about 3.5%. The sequencing here drew on peripheral blood, taken in a trial of Ad26.COV2.S vaccine versus placebo. These receptors were taken from a person between 18 and 65 years old who received the Ad26.COV2.S COVID-19 vaccine or a placebo. CDR3s include the opening cysteine and the closing phenylalanine or tryptophan. A D gene is named only where the DNA matches it firmly. Expanded clones are given a class, and other clones once, few, many or no size at all.

clone_size: NA
v_call: TRBV9
j_call: TRBJ1-1
d_call: TRBD1
cdr3_aa: CASSVGSGTGFYGTEAFF
cdr3_nt: TGTGCCAGCAGCGTAGGATCCGGGACAGGGTTTTACGGCACTGAAGCTTTCTTT

clone_size: NA
v_call: TRBV5-4
j_call: TRBJ1-5
d_call: NA
cdr3_aa: CASSFGGQPQHF
cdr3_nt: TGTGCCAGCAGCTTTGGGGGTCAACCCCAGCATTTT

clone_size: NA
v_call: TRBV18
j_call: TRBJ1-2
d_call: NA
cdr3_aa: CASSPKEDYGYTF
cdr3_nt: TGTGCCAGCTCACCGAAGGAGGACTATGGCTACACCTTC

clone_size: NA
v_call: TRBV30
j_call: TRBJ1-2
d_call: NA
cdr3_aa: CAWSARPGGYTF
cdr3_nt: TGTGCCTGGAGCGCCCGCCCGGGGGGCTACACCTTC

clone_size: NA
v_call: TRBV18
j_call: TRBJ1-3
d_call: TRBD1
cdr3_aa: CASSIQGQGSGNTIYF
cdr3_nt: TGTGCCAGCTCAATACAAGGACAGGGCTCTGGAAACACCATATATTTT

clone_size: NA
v_call: TRBV27
j_call: TRBJ2-3
d_call: TRBD2
cdr3_aa: CASSIGLEGPTDTQYF
cdr3_nt: TGTGCCAGCAGTATCGGACTAGAGGGCCCCACAGATACGCAGTATTTT

clone_size: NA
v_call: TRBV4-3
j_call: TRBJ2-5
d_call: NA
cdr3_aa: CASSQVWGLETQYF
cdr3_nt: TGCGCCAGCAGCCAAGTTTGGGGTCTGGAGACCCAGTACTTC

clone_size: once
v_call: TRBV7-9
j_call: TRBJ2-5
d_call: TRBD2
cdr3_aa: CASSFLALGGVQETQYF
cdr3_nt: TGTGCCAGCAGCTTCCTAGCGCTGGGAGGGGTCCAAGAGACCCAGTACTTC

clone_size: NA
v_call: TRBV6-5
j_call: TRBJ1-1
d_call: TRBD1
cdr3_aa: CASSTNRGTEAFF
cdr3_nt: TGTGCCAGCAGCACCAACAGGGGTACTGAAGCTTTCTTT

clone_size: NA
v_call: TRBV5-4
j_call: TRBJ2-2
d_call: TRBD1
cdr3_aa: CASSSAKDRVNTGELFF
cdr3_nt: TGTGCCAGCAGCTCCGCGAAGGACAGGGTAAACACCGGGGAGCTGTTTTTT

clone_size: once
v_call: TRBV3-1/TRBV3-2
j_call: TRBJ2-5
d_call: TRBD2
cdr3_aa: CASRTSGRGETQYF
cdr3_nt: TGTGCCAGCAGGACTAGCGGGAGAGGGGAGACCCAGTACTTC

clone_size: few
v_call: TRBV30
j_call: TRBJ1-5
d_call: NA
cdr3_aa: CAWSTGSPYSNQPQHF
cdr3_nt: TGTGCCTGGAGTACAGGGTCCCCTTATAGCAATCAGCCCCAGCATTTT

clone_size: NA
v_call: TRBV6-5
j_call: TRBJ2-1
d_call: TRBD2
cdr3_aa: CASLGTGGGYNEQFF
cdr3_nt: TGTGCCAGCTTGGGGACTGGGGGAGGGTATAATGAGCAGTTCTTC

clone_size: NA
v_call: TRBV7-8
j_call: TRBJ1-1
d_call: NA
cdr3_aa: CASSHLGRTKLNTEAFF
cdr3_nt: TGTGCCAGCAGCCACCTAGGGAGGACAAAACTGAACACTGAAGCTTTCTTT

clone_size: NA
v_call: TRBV23-1
j_call: TRBJ1-1
d_call: NA
cdr3_aa: CASSHLHLRDTEAFF
cdr3_nt: TGCGCCAGCAGTCACCTACACCTGAGGGACACTGAAGCTTTCTTT

clone_size: NA
v_call: TRBV7-9
j_call: TRBJ1-2
d_call: NA
cdr3_aa: CASSSPAPNYGYTF
cdr3_nt: TGTGCCAGCAGCTCTCCGGCCCCTAACTATGGCTACACCTTC

clone_size: NA
v_call: TRBV4-3
j_call: TRBJ1-2
d_call: NA
cdr3_aa: CASSQAAFDYGYTF
cdr3_nt: TGCGCCAGCAGCCAAGCGGCGTTTGACTATGGCTACACCTTC

clone_size: NA
v_call: TRBV9
j_call: TRBJ2-3
d_call: TRBD2
cdr3_aa: CASSPLAGGPDTQYF
cdr3_nt: TGTGCCAGCAGCCCCCTAGCGGGGGGGCCGGATACGCAGTATTTT

clone_size: NA
v_call: TRBV30
j_call: TRBJ2-2
d_call: NA
cdr3_aa: CAWSQGNTGELFF
cdr3_nt: TGTGCCTGGAGTCAGGGGAACACCGGGGAGCTGTTTTTT

clone_size: NA
v_call: TRBV5-4
j_call: TRBJ2-3
d_call: NA
cdr3_aa: CASSWDSTDTQYF
cdr3_nt: TGTGCCAGCAGTTGGGACAGCACAGATACGCAGTATTTT

clone_size: NA
v_call: TRBV9
j_call: TRBJ1-1
d_call: NA
cdr3_aa: CASSPQPGVVNTEAFF
cdr3_nt: TGTGCCAGCAGCCCACAACCGGGGGTCGTGAACACTGAAGCTTTCTTT

clone_size: NA
v_call: TRBV19
j_call: TRBJ1-2
d_call: NA
cdr3_aa: CASSMRGYGYTF
cdr3_nt: TGTGCCAGTAGTATGCGCGGCTATGGCTACACCTTC

clone_size: NA
v_call: TRBV11-2
j_call: TRBJ2-7
d_call: TRBD2
cdr3_aa: CASSGLAGRYEQYF
cdr3_nt: TGTGCCAGCAGTGGACTAGCGGGAAGGTATGAGCAGTACTTC

clone_size: NA
v_call: TRBV9
j_call: TRBJ2-2
d_call: TRBD2
cdr3_aa: CASSKRTSNPSGELFF
cdr3_nt: TGTGCCAGCAGCAAAAGGACTAGCAATCCTTCCGGGGAGCTGTTTTTT

clone_size: NA
v_call: TRBV5-1
j_call: TRBJ2-7
d_call: TRBD2
cdr3_aa: CASSPLLAGGSYEQYF
cdr3_nt: TGCGCCAGCAGCCCCCTTCTAGCGGGGGGCTCCTACGAGCAGTACTTC

clone_size: NA
v_call: TRBV18
j_call: TRBJ1-1
d_call: TRBD1
cdr3_aa: CASTGQGNTEAFF
cdr3_nt: TGTGCCAGCACGGGACAGGGGAACACTGAAGCTTTCTTT